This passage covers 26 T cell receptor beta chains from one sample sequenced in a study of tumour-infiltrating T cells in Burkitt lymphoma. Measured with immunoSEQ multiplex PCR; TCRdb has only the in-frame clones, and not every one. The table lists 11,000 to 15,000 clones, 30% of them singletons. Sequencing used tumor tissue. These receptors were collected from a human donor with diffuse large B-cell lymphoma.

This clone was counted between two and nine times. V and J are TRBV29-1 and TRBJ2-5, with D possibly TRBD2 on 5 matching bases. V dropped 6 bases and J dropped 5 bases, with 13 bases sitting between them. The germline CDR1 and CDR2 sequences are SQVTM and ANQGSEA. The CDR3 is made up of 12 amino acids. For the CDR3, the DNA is TGCAGCGTCTTCGAGGGTCGGGAGACCCAGTACTTC. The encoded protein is CSVFEGRETQYF.

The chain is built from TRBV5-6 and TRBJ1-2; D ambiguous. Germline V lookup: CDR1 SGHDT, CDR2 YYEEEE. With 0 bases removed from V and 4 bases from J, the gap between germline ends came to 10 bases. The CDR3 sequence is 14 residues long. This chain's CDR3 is CASSLEQAIYGYTF. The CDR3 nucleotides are TGTGCCAGCAGCTTGGAACAAGCGATCTATGGCTACACCTTC.

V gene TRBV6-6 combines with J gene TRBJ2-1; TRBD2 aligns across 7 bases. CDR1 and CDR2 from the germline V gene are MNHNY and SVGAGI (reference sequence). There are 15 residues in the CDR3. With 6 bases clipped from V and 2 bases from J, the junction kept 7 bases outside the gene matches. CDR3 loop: CASSPSSGPYNEQFF. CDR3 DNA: TGTGCCAGCAGCCCCTCTAGCGGCCCCTACAATGAGCAGTTCTTC.

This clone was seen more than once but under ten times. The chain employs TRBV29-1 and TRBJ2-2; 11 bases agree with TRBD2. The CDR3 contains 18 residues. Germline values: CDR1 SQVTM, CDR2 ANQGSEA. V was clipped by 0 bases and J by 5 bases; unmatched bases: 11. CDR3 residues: CSVEEGAGLAAKTGELFF. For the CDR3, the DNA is TGCAGCGTTGAAGAAGGTGCGGGACTAGCGGCCAAGACCGGGGAGCTGTTTTTT.

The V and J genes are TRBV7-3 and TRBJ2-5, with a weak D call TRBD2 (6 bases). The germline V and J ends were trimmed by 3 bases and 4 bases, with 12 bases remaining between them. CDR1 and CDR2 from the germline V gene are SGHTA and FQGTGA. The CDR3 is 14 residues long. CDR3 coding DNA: TGTGCCAGCAGCTTGCCCGGGACTCCAGAGACCCAGTACTTC. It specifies CASSLPGTPETQYF.

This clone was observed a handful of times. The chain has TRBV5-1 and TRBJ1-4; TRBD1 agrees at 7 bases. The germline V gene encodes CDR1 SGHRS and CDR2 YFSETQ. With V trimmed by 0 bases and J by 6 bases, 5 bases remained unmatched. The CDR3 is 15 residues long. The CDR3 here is CASSLEGAIDEKLFF. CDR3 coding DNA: TGCGCCAGCAGCTTGGAGGGGGCCATCGATGAAAAACTGTTTTTT.

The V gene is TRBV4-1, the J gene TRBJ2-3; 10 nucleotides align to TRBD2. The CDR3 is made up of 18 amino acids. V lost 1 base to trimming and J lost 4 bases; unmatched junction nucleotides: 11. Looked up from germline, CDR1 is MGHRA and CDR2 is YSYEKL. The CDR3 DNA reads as TGCGCCAGCAGCCAAGCTCGGGCTAGCGGGAGCTGGGCAGATACGCAGTATTTT. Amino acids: CASSQARASGSWADTQYF.

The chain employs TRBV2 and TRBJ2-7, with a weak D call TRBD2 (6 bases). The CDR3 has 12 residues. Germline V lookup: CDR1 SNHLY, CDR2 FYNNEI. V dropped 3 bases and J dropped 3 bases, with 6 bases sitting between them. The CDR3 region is CASSERDYEQYF. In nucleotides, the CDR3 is TGTGCCAGCAGTGAGCGGGACTACGAGCAGTACTTC.

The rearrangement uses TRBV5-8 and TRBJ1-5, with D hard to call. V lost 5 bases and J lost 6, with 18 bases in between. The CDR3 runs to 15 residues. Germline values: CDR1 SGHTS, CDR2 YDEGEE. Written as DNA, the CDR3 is TGTGCCAGCAGTTTCGCCGGACGCCGCGGTCAGCCCCAGCATTTT. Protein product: CASSFAGRRGQPQHF.

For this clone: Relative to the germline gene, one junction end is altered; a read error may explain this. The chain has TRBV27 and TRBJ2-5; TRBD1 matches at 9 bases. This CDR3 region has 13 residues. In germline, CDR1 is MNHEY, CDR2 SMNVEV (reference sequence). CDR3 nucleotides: TGTGTCAGCAGTAATACAGGGGGCGAGACCCAGTACTTC. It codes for CVSSNTGGETQYF.

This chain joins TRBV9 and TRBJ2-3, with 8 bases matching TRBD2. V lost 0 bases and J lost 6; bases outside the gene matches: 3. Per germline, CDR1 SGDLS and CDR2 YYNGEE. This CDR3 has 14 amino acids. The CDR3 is CASSVEAGADTQYF. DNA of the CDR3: TGTGCCAGCAGCGTAGAAGCGGGAGCCGATACGCAGTATTTT.

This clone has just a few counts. DNA of the CDR3: TGTGCCAGCAGCTTCAGGGGGAGGGAGAGCTCCTACAATGAGCAGTTCTTC. Translation gives CASSFRGRESSYNEQFF. V gene TRBV5-5 combines with J gene TRBJ2-1, with D perhaps matching TRBD1 or TRBD2 (7 bases each). Trimming stripped 2 bases from V and 0 bases from J, with 15 bases between. Germline V gene lookup returns CDR1 SGHKS and CDR2 YYEKEE (reference sequence). The CDR3 covers 17 residues.

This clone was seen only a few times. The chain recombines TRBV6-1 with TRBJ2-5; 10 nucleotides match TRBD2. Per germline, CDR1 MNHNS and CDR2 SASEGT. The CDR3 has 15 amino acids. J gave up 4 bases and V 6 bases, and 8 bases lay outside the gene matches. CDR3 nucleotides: TGTGCCAGCAGGATCCTAGCGGGAGAGCCAGAGACCCAGTACTTC. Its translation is CASRILAGEPETQYF.

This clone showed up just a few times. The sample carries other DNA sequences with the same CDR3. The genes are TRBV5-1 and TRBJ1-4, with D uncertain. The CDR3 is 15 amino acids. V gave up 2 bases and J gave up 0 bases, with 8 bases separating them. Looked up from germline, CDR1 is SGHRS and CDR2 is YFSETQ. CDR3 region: CASSLSGATNEKLFF. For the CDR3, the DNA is TGCGCCAGCAGCTTAAGCGGGGCAACTAATGAAAAACTGTTTTTT. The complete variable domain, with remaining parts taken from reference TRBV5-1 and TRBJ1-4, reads KAGVTQTPRYLIKTRGQQVTLSCSPISGHRSVSWYQQTPGQGLQFLFEYFSETQRNKGNFPGRFSGRQFSNSRSEMNVSTLELGDSALYLCASSLSGATNEKLFFGSGTQLSVL.

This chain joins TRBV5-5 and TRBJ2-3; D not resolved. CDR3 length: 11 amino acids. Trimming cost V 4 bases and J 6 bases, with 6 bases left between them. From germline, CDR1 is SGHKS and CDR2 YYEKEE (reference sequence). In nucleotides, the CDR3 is TGTGCCAGCAGCCAGGCCGATACGCAGTATTTT. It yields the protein CASSQADTQYF.

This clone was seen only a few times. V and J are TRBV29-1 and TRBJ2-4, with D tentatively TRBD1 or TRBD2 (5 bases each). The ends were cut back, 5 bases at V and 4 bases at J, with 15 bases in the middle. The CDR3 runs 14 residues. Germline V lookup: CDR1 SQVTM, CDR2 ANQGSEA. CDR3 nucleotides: TGCAGCGTTCGGGGCAGGCAAGGAAAAAACATTCAGTACTTC. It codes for CSVRGRQGKNIQYF.

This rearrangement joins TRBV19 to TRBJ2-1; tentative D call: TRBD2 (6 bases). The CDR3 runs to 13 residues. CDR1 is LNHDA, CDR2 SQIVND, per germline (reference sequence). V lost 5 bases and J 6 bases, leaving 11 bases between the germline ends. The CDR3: CASSLQAGNEQFF. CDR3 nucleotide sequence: TGTGCCAGTAGTCTCCAAGCGGGCAATGAGCAGTTCTTC.

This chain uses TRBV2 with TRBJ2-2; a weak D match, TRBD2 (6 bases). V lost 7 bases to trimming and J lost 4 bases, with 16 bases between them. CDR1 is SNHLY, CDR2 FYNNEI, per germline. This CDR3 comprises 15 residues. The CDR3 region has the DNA TGTGCCAGCACCCCGGGCGGAGGGGCCACCGGGGAGCTGTTTTTT. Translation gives CASTPGGGATGELFF.

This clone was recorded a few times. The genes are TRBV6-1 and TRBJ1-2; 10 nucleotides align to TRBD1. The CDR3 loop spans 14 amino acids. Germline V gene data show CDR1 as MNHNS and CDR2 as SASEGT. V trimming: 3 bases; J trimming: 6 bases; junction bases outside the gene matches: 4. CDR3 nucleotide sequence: TGTGCCAGCAGTGACGGGGACAGGGGACATGGCTACACCTTC. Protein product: CASSDGDRGHGYTF.

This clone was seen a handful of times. CDR3 residues: CASSGDRQYSFF. The CDR3 DNA sequence: TGTGCCAGCAGCGGGGACAGGCAGTACTCCTTCTTT. The chain has TRBV7-9 and TRBJ1-1, with 8 nucleotides matching TRBD1. The CDR3 is 12 residues long. V was pared by 5 bases and J by 14 bases, with 10 bases of the junction left unmatched. CDR1 is SEHNR and CDR2 is FQNEAQ in the germline V gene (reference sequence).

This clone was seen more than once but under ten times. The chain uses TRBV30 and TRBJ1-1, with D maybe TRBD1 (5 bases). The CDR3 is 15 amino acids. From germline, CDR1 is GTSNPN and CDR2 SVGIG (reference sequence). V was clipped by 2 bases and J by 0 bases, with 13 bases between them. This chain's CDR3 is CAWSTPGLMNTEAFF. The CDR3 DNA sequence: TGTGCCTGGAGTACTCCGGGACTGATGAACACTGAAGCTTTCTTT. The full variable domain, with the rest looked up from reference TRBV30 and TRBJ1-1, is SQTIHQWPATLVQPVGSPLSLECTVEGTSNPNLYWYRQAAGRGLQLLFYSVGIGQISSEVPQNLSASRPQDRQFILSSKKLLLSDSGFYLCAWSTPGLMNTEAFFGQGTRLTVV.

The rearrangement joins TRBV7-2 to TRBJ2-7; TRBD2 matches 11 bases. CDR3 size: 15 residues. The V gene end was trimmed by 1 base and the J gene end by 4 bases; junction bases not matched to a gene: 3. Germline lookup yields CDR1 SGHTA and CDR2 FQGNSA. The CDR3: CASSLVGLAEYEQYF. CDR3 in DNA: TGTGCCAGCAGCTTAGTGGGACTAGCGGAGTACGAGCAGTACTTC. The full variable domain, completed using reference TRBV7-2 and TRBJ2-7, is GAGVSQSPSNKVTEKGKDVELRCDPISGHTALYWYRQSLGQGLEFLIYFQGNSAPDKSGLPSDRFSAERTGGSVSTLTIQRTQQEDSAVYLCASSLVGLAEYEQYFGPGTRLTVT.

CDR3 sequence (DNA): TGCAGCGTTGAGGGAGTAGGGGAGACCCAGTACTTC. Translation gives CSVEGVGETQYF. The V gene is TRBV29-1, the J gene TRBJ2-5; D is perhaps TRBD2 (5 bases). CDR1 and CDR2 from the germline V gene are SQVTM and ANQGSEA. This CDR3 is 12 amino acids long. The germline V and J ends were trimmed by 3 bases and 5 bases, with 10 bases remaining between them.

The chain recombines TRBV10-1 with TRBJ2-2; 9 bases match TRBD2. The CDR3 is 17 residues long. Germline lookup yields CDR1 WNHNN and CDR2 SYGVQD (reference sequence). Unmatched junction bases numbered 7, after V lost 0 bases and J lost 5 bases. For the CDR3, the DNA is TGCGCCAGCAGTGAGTCGAGGCTAGCGGGACCTACCGGGGAGCTGTTTTTT. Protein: CASSESRLAGPTGELFF.

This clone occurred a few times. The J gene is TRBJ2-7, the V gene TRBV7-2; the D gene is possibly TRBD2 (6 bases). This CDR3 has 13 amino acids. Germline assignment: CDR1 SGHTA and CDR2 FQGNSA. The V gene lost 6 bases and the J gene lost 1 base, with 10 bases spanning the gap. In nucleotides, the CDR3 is TGTGCCAGCAGATCGGGGGTTTCCTACGAGCAGTACTTC. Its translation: CASRSGVSYEQYF.

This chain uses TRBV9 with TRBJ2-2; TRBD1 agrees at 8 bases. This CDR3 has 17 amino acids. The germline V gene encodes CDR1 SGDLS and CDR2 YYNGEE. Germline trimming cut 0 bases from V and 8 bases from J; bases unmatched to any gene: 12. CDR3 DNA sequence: TGTGCCAGCAGCGTAGGTGGTGCAGGGGGCGCGCCTGGGGAGCTGTTTTTT. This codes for CASSVGGAGGAPGELFF.